Below, 27 T cell receptor beta chains from the same sample are listed, as sequenced in a study of blood T cells in healthy people across ages. A second roughly 6 to 12 cycle PCR used barcoded and J-beta primers. TCRdb called the 5' RACE reads again in MiXCR, with one record for every CDR3 protein. Among 1.5 million or so distinct CDR3 sequences listed, about 40% were seen once. The specimen sequenced was blood. The receptors derive from a woman between 18 and 29 years old in good health.

The rearrangement joins TRBV11-3 to TRBJ2-7, with 9 positions matching TRBD1. CDR3 length equals 14 residues. V trimming: 4 bases; J trimming: 3 bases; junction bases outside the gene matches: 4. The germline CDR1 and CDR2 sequences are SGHNT and YENEEA. CDR3 DNA: TGTGCCAGCAGCTATGGACAGGGGCGCTACGAGCAGTACTTC. This translates into CASSYGQGRYEQYF.

The chain is built from TRBV7-2 and TRBJ1-4; 11 positions agree with TRBD1. Germline V gene sequence: CDR1 SGHTA, CDR2 FQGNSA. V trimming: 5 bases; J trimming: 8 bases; junction bases outside the gene matches: 7. The CDR3 runs 15 residues. The CDR3 DNA reads TGTGCCAGCAGCCCTAGTGGGACAGGGGGAGAAAAACTGTTTTTT. Residues: CASSPSGTGGEKLFF.

There are a few counts of this clonotype. The rearrangement joins TRBV5-1 to TRBJ2-1; D gene ambiguous. From germline, CDR1 is SGHRS and CDR2 YFSETQ. The CDR3 is made up of 12 amino acids. The V and J ends lost 0 bases and 12 bases respectively, with 10 bases between them. CDR3 in DNA: TGCGCCAGCAGCTTGGTAGACTCAGGGCAGTTCTTC. This codes for CASSLVDSGQFF. The full variable domain, its missing parts supplied by reference TRBV5-1 and TRBJ2-1, is KAGVTQTPRYLIKTRGQQVTLSCSPISGHRSVSWYQQTPGQGLQFLFEYFSETQRNKGNFPGRFSGRQFSNSRSEMNVSTLELGDSALYLCASSLVDSGQFFGPGTRLTVL.

The chain is built from TRBV6-5 and TRBJ2-2; 11 bases are shared with TRBD1. Germline V CDR1 and CDR2: MNHEY, SVGAGI. With V trimmed by 0 bases and J by 0 bases, 6 bases remained unmatched. This CDR3 spans 19 amino acids. The CDR3 protein is CASSYSSGTGGPNTGELFF. CDR3 nucleotide sequence: TGTGCCAGCAGTTACTCGAGTGGGACAGGGGGACCGAACACCGGGGAGCTGTTTTTT.

This chain joins TRBV12-3 or TRBV12-4 and TRBJ2-1; D uncertain. CDR3 length: 17 residues. The V gene lost 5 bases and the J gene lost 6 bases, with 23 bases spanning the gap. The CDR3 sequence is CASSPKTRKSPFNEQFF. The CDR3 nucleotides are TGTGCCAGCAGTCCCAAGACTCGAAAATCTCCTTTCAATGAGCAGTTCTTC.

The genes are TRBV24-1 and TRBJ2-3, with 8 bases aligning to TRBD1. The trim removed 7 bases at V and 0 bases at J, leaving 5 bases unmatched. Germline loops: CDR1 KGHDR, CDR2 SFDVKD. The CDR3 totals 15 residues. DNA for the CDR3: TGTGCCACCAGCCGACAGGGGCCAAGCACAGATACGCAGTATTTT. It encodes CATSRQGPSTDTQYF.

In this sample, this clonotype turned up a few times. V usage is TRBV20-1 and J usage is TRBJ2-1; 8 bases map to TRBD2. Unmatched junction bases numbered 18, after V lost 2 bases and J lost 6 bases. Per the germline V gene, CDR1 is DFQATT and CDR2 is SNEGSKA (reference sequence). The CDR3 is 18 amino acids. The DNA of the CDR3 is TGCAGTGCTAGACCTTTAGTGGGAGCGGGGGTGTTTGCCAATGAGCAGTTCTTC. Amino acids: CSARPLVGAGVFANEQFF.

This chain uses TRBV29-1 with TRBJ1-2; a weak D match, TRBD1 (6 bases). Germline loops: CDR1 SQVTM, CDR2 ANQGSEA. Deletions cut 7 bases from V and 8 bases from J, with 14 bases between. The CDR3 length is 11 residues. CDR3 in amino acids: CSADRDIGYTF. DNA of the CDR3: TGCAGCGCGGACCGGGACATCGGCTACACCTTC.

This clonotype was counted at least ten times. The J gene is TRBJ1-4, the V gene TRBV6-5; tentative D call: TRBD1 (6 bases). The V gene's germline CDR1 is MNHEY and CDR2 SVGAGI. The CDR3 has 14 residues. Trimming pared 0 bases from V and 5 bases from J, leaving 7 bases between. The CDR3 nucleotides are TGTGCCAGCAGTTACTCTCAGGGGAATGAAAAACTGTTTTTT. Translated: CASSYSQGNEKLFF.

The genes are TRBV28 and TRBJ2-3; weak D call: TRBD2 (5 bases). The CDR3 covers 17 residues. Between the trimmed V and J ends, which lost 7 bases and 5 bases, there was a span of 25 bases. Germline V CDR1 and CDR2: MDHEN, SYDVKM. The CDR3: CASTLLGTGITRDTQYF. CDR3 in DNA: TGTGCCAGCACCTTATTGGGAACCGGGATCACAAGAGATACGCAGTATTTT. Full variable domain (remainder filled in from reference TRBV28 and TRBJ2-3): DVKVTQSSRYLVKRTGEKVFLECVQDMDHENMFWYRQDPGLGLRLIYFSYDVKMKEKGDIPEGYSVSREKKERFSLILESASTNQTSMYLCASTLLGTGITRDTQYFGPGTRLTVL.

This clonotype was found a few times. CDR3: CASSLGTGTRGGYTF. The CDR3 nucleotides read TGTGCCAGCAGTTTGGGGACAGGAACCAGGGGTGGCTACACCTTC. This sequence joins TRBV12-3 or TRBV12-4 and TRBJ1-2; 8 bases line up with TRBD1. The CDR3 covers 15 residues. J gave up 7 bases and V 3 bases, and 10 bases lay outside the gene matches.

J is TRBJ2-7 and V is TRBV27; 9 nucleotides align to TRBD2. V shed 10 bases and J 0 bases; nucleotides not matched to a gene: 19. Germline loops: CDR1 MNHEY, CDR2 SMNVEV (reference sequence). The CDR3 length is 18 residues. In nucleotides, the CDR3 is TGTGCCACCAGACTGCGGGGGCTAGCGGGGTTTAGCTCCTACGAGCAGTACTTC. Translating it yields CATRLRGLAGFSSYEQYF.

This chain connects TRBV5-5 to TRBJ2-4, with 8 bases lining up with TRBD2. The DNA end favors TRBJ2-7, so the J call may be wrong. From germline, CDR1 is SGHKS and CDR2 YYEKEE (reference sequence). The CDR3 has 15 amino acids. CDR3 nucleotides: TGTGCCAGCAGCGGAGGGGCGCGGGGGGCCTACGAGCAGTACTTC. Its protein product is CASSGGARGAYEQYF.

The V call is TRBV13, the J call TRBJ2-1; D possibly corresponds to TRBD1 (6 bases). V was trimmed by 9 bases and J by 10 bases, leaving 13 bases between them. This CDR3 spans 11 amino acids. Germline-derived CDR1 and CDR2 are PRHDT and FYEKMQ (reference sequence). The CDR3: CASLLGGEQFF. The DNA of the CDR3 is TGTGCCAGTCTCCTAGGGGGAGAGCAGTTCTTC.

This clonotype was observed a handful of times. J is TRBJ2-3 and V is TRBV29-1; 8 bases align to TRBD1. The CDR3 extends over 11 amino acids. The junction had 0 bases not matched to a gene; V was cut back by 6 bases and J by 4 bases. Germline V gene data show CDR1 as SQVTM and CDR2 as ANQGSEA. The DNA for the CDR3 is TGCAGCGTACAGGGGGCAGATACGCAGTATTTT. Translation: CSVQGADTQYF.

This clonotype was seen a few times. This chain joins TRBV7-9 and TRBJ2-1, with D possibly matching TRBD2 (6 bases). V was trimmed by 8 bases and J by 3 bases, leaving 14 bases between them. This CDR3 contains 14 residues. Germline-derived CDR1 and CDR2 are SEHNR and FQNEAQ (reference sequence). The CDR3 region has the DNA TGTGCCAGCCGCGGAGGGGCAAACTACAATGAGCAGTTCTTC. Translating gives CASRGGANYNEQFF.

The V call is TRBV20-1, the J call TRBJ2-7; D is uncertain. The CDR3 is made up of 13 amino acids. Germline CDR1 is DFQATT and CDR2 is SNEGSKA (reference sequence). Between the trimmed V and J ends, which lost 0 bases and 3 bases, there was a span of 9 bases. CDR3 sequence: CSARDSGIYEQYF. CDR3 DNA: TGCAGTGCTAGAGATTCCGGAATCTACGAGCAGTACTTC.

The chain combines TRBV7-2 with TRBJ2-4, with 7 bases aligning to TRBD2. The J call may not be correct, given that the DNA end is closer to TRBJ2-7. Germline V lookup: CDR1 SGHTA, CDR2 FQGNSA. This CDR3 is 18 amino acids long. CDR3 sequence reads: CASSLESIWRETPNEQYF. The CDR3 DNA reads as TGTGCCAGCAGCTTAGAATCCATCTGGCGGGAGACCCCCAACGAGCAGTACTTC.

The CDR3 region is CASRRNLLETQYF. CDR3 DNA: TGTGCCAGCAGACGAAACCTCCTGGAGACCCAGTACTTC. This chain uses TRBV3-1 with TRBJ2-5; no firm D call. Between the trimmed V and J ends, which lost 6 bases and 5 bases, there was a span of 13 bases. The germline V gene encodes CDR1 LGHDT and CDR2 YNNKEL (reference sequence). This CDR3 contains 13 residues.

The CDR3 loop reads CSAGAGAALNEQYF. The DNA for the CDR3 is TGCAGTGCTGGAGCTGGAGCGGCTCTCAATGAGCAGTACTTC. The chain employs TRBV20-1 and TRBJ2-7; D may be TRBD2 (5 bases). V dropped 5 bases and J dropped 7 bases, with 21 bases sitting between them. Germline lookup yields CDR1 DFQATT and CDR2 SNEGSKA (reference sequence). The CDR3 runs 14 residues.

This clonotype was found a few times. In nucleotides, the CDR3 is TGCAGTGCTTGGGACAGGGGGCAGCCCCAGCATTTT. This translates into CSAWDRGQPQHF. V and J are TRBV20-1 and TRBJ1-5; TRBD1 matches 11 bases. The CDR3 contains 12 residues. Losses at the gene ends were 5 bases for V and 7 bases for J; bases not matched to a gene: 1. Germline V gene data show CDR1 as DFQATT and CDR2 as SNEGSKA (reference sequence).

In its sample, this clonotype was seen a few times. The chain carries TRBV7-2 and TRBJ2-1; D remains ambiguous. This CDR3 has 13 residues. Germline assignment: CDR1 SGHTA and CDR2 FQGNSA. The V and J ends lost 7 bases and 7 bases respectively, with 14 bases between them. CDR3: CASTLYTGNEQFF. DNA of the CDR3: TGTGCCAGCACCCTCTACACCGGGAATGAGCAGTTCTTC.

The chain is built from TRBV5-1 and TRBJ2-4; tentatively, D is TRBD1 or TRBD2 (7 bases each). Trimming cost V 0 bases and J 13 bases, with 17 bases left between them. The CDR3 is made up of 14 amino acids. Looked up from germline, CDR1 is SGHRS and CDR2 is YFSETQ. CDR3 DNA: TGCGCCAGCAGCTTGGGGGACAGCGTGCGGGAGCAGTACTTC. Its protein is CASSLGDSVREQYF.

This clonotype was observed a handful of times. The chain recombines TRBV20-1 with TRBJ1-5; 10 bases are a match to TRBD1. The CDR3 consists of 16 residues. CDR1 and CDR2 from the germline V gene are DFQATT and SNEGSKA (reference sequence). The V gene end was trimmed by 0 bases and the J gene end by 5 bases; junction bases not matched to a gene: 7. The CDR3 DNA reads as TGCAGTGCTAGAGATCGGGACAGGGGTGGTTATCAGCCCCAGCATTTT. This gives the protein CSARDRDRGGYQPQHF.

This clonotype has a handful of counts. The chain joins TRBV29-1 to TRBJ2-3; D gene uncertain. CDR1 is SQVTM and CDR2 is ANQGSEA in the germline V gene. The length of the CDR3 is 13 residues. The CDR3 here is CIGLPTSLDTQYF. In DNA form, the CDR3 reads TGCATCGGTCTCCCTACCTCTTTAGATACGCAGTATTTT.

The rearrangement uses TRBV19 and TRBJ2-3; 7 nucleotides align to TRBD2. The germline V gene has CDR1 LNHDA and CDR2 SQIVND (reference sequence). The CDR3 contains 11 residues. J gave up 6 bases and V 11 bases, and 5 bases lay outside the gene matches. DNA of the CDR3: TGTGCCTCAAATAGCGGGGATACGCAGTATTTT. Amino acid sequence: CASNSGDTQYF.

V and J are TRBV10-3 and TRBJ2-7; D not certain. This CDR3 has 13 residues. The germline CDR1 and CDR2 sequences are ENHRY and SYGVKD. Between the trimmed V and J ends, which lost 3 bases and 6 bases, there was a span of 12 bases. Here the CDR3 DNA reads TGTGCCATCAGTGATCGACCCCACGGCGAGCAGTACTTC. Translating it yields CAISDRPHGEQYF.